This T cell receptor (beta chain) derives from a study of CD8 T cells in ankylosing spondylitis. Points from the study as a whole: Significant enrichment of disease-linked clones was reported in matched ankylosing spondylitis synovial fluid. Typical of ankylosing spondylitis blood, it appeared, was a TCR beta motif of fewer than ten highly homologous variants.

Germline V gives CDR1 DFQATT, CDR2 SNEGSKA (reference sequence). The CDR3 sequence is 12 residues long. Trimming took 5 bases from V and 8 from J, leaving 13 bases between them. MiXCR was run by TCRdb on the 5' RACE reads, yielding one entry per CDR3 protein. Here the sample spans 750,000 to 850,000 distinct CDR3 sequences, approximately 10% being singletons. The sample holds many counts of this clonotype. The target antigen is unknown. This TCR was recovered from a male donor with ankylosing spondylitis. The sequencing input was blood, either unsorted or a sorted T cell fraction (not recorded which). The rearrangement links TRBV20-1 to TRBJ2-1, with D perhaps matching TRBD2 (6 bases). CDR3 in amino acids: CSALLASYEQFF. CDR3 in DNA: TGCAGTGCTTTACTAGCTTCGTATGAGCAGTTCTTC.